The 32 T cell receptor beta chains given below trace back to one sample, sequenced in a study of blood T cell repertoires in COVID-19. Clones were read by immunoSEQ multiplex PCR, and TCRdb kept only the in-frame ones, dropping some. In the table there are about 120,000 clones, about 89% of which are singletons. Sample: peripheral blood. These receptors all come from a human donor with acute or convalescent COVID-19. The donor label of this sample is uncertain.

The CDR3 nucleotides are TGTGCCAGCTCACCACCAGGGGGCAACTATGGCTACACCTTC. Translated: CASSPPGGNYGYTF. V is TRBV18 and J is TRBJ1-2, with TRBD1 identical over 7 bases. The CDR3 spans 14 residues. Germline V gene lookup returns CDR1 KGHSH and CDR2 LQKENI. The ends lost 0 bases at V and 2 bases at J; junction bases unmatched: 0.

The V call is TRBV19, the J call TRBJ2-2; D perhaps matches TRBD1 (5 bases). The CDR3 has 14 residues. Germline assignment: CDR1 LNHDA and CDR2 SQIVND (reference sequence). Trimming took 6 bases from V and 8 from J, leaving 16 bases between them. The DNA for the CDR3 is TGTGCCAGTAGCCCTCAATGGTCAGGGGGGGAGCTGTTTTTT. As protein: CASSPQWSGGELFF.

CDR3 in amino acids: CSVGAASSGANVLTF. For the CDR3, the DNA is TGCAGCGTTGGGGCCGCCTCATCTGGGGCCAACGTCCTGACTTTC. The rearrangement links TRBV29-1 to TRBJ2-6; D remains unclear. This CDR3 is built from 15 residues. In germline, CDR1 is SQVTM, CDR2 ANQGSEA. The V and J ends lost 4 bases and 1 base respectively, with 11 bases between them.

The chain has TRBV9 and TRBJ1-1, with D hard to call. Germline assignment: CDR1 SGDLS and CDR2 YYNGEE. CDR3 size: 15 residues. V was pared by 0 bases and J by 1 base, with 10 bases between. The CDR3 loop is CASSVGTRSNTEAFF. In DNA, the CDR3 is TGTGCCAGCAGCGTAGGAACGAGATCGAACACTGAAGCTTTCTTT.

The chain has TRBV4-3 and TRBJ1-5; D remains ambiguous. The CDR3 is 15 amino acids. Germline V gene data show CDR1 as LGHNA and CDR2 as YSLEER. Between the trimmed V and J ends, which lost 0 bases and 0 bases, there was a span of 6 bases. The CDR3 sequence: CASSQDSYSNQPQHF. DNA for the CDR3: TGCGCCAGCAGCCAAGACAGTTATAGCAATCAGCCCCAGCATTTT.

The V and J genes are TRBV5-5 and TRBJ2-1; D is perhaps TRBD1 (7 bases). Germline-derived CDR1 and CDR2 are SGHKS and YYEKEE (reference sequence). The CDR3 is 15 residues long. Trimming took off 2 bases at V and 7 bases at J, with 16 bases between the two ends. The CDR3 DNA reads as TGTGCCAGCAGCTTCGGAGGGGGCGCATTGAATGAGCAGTTCTTC. Amino acids: CASSFGGGALNEQFF.

The CDR3 DNA sequence: TGTGCCAGCAGCGTAGGGCCTAGCGGGGGGTGGGGTGTAGATACGCAGTATTTT. Protein product: CASSVGPSGGWGVDTQYF. The chain links TRBV9 to TRBJ2-3; the match to TRBD2 covers 11 bases. Germline values: CDR1 SGDLS, CDR2 YYNGEE. J lost 5 bases, V lost 0 bases, and 11 bases had no gene match. This CDR3 is built from 18 residues.

This rearrangement joins TRBV6-6 to TRBJ1-1, with 10 bases that match TRBD1. The CDR3 runs to 15 residues. V trimming: 6 bases; J trimming: 5 bases; junction bases outside the gene matches: 9. Germline CDR1 MNHNY, CDR2 SVGAGI (reference sequence). CDR3 sequence reads: CASSSLDRGITEAFF. In DNA, the CDR3 is TGTGCCAGCAGCTCATTGGACAGGGGGATAACTGAAGCTTTCTTT.

V usage is TRBV4-1 and J usage is TRBJ1-6, with 7 bases that match TRBD1. Germline CDR1 and CDR2: MGHRA and YSYEKL. J was trimmed by 8 bases and V by 2 bases; bases with no gene match: 6. The length of the CDR3 is 15 residues. CDR3: CASSQYRGSDSPLHF. CDR3 in DNA: TGCGCCAGCAGCCAATACAGGGGCTCCGATTCACCCCTCCACTTT.

This chain links TRBV19 with TRBJ1-2; D gene uncertain. The germline V gene encodes CDR1 LNHDA and CDR2 SQIVND (reference sequence). V dropped 5 bases and J dropped 7 bases, with 20 bases sitting between them. This CDR3 spans 15 amino acids. The CDR3 reads CASSLGRLSGSGYTF. The CDR3 DNA sequence: TGTGCCAGTAGTCTAGGACGGCTCTCGGGTAGTGGCTACACCTTC. The full variable domain, its missing parts supplied by reference TRBV19 and TRBJ1-2, is DGGITQSPKYLFRKEGQNVTLSCEQNLNHDAMYWYRQDPGQGLRLIYYSQIVNDFQKGDIAEGYSVSREKKESFPLTVTSAQKNPTAFYLCASSLGRLSGSGYTFGSGTRLTVV.

This clone was observed a single time. This chain connects TRBV6-2 or TRBV6-3 to TRBJ2-5, with TRBD2 matching over 9 bases. V shed 5 bases and J 5 bases; nucleotides not matched to a gene: 3. This CDR3 has 13 residues. Germline V CDR1 and CDR2: MNHEY, SVGEGT. The CDR3 loop reads CASSAGGHETQYF. The CDR3 DNA is TGTGCCAGCAGTGCGGGAGGGCACGAGACCCAGTACTTC.

The V call is TRBV4-1, the J call TRBJ2-3, with 14 bases aligning to TRBD2. The CDR3 length is 18 residues. The germline V gene encodes CDR1 MGHRA and CDR2 YSYEKL. The trim removed 1 base at V and 2 bases at J, leaving 5 bases unmatched. CDR3 amino acids: CASSQVGTSGGSTDTQYF. CDR3 nucleotide sequence: TGCGCCAGCAGCCAAGTGGGGACTAGCGGGGGTTCCACAGATACGCAGTATTTT.

The gene calls are TRBV18 and TRBJ2-7; no firm D call. The V gene lost 3 bases and the J gene lost 4 bases, with 10 bases spanning the gap. Germline V gene data show CDR1 as KGHSH and CDR2 as LQKENI. CDR3 size: 13 residues. This chain's CDR3 is CASSPAALYEQYF. The CDR3 DNA sequence: TGTGCCAGCTCACCTGCCGCACTGTACGAGCAGTACTTC.

V usage is TRBV18 and J usage is TRBJ2-2, with a weak D call TRBD2 (6 bases). CDR3 length: 16 residues. Germline CDR1 reads KGHSH; CDR2 reads LQKENI. Trimming pared 0 bases from V and 0 bases from J, leaving 8 bases between. CDR3 residues: CASSPPRGTNTGELFF. In nucleotides, the CDR3 is TGTGCCAGCTCACCACCACGGGGGACGAACACCGGGGAGCTGTTTTTT.

This clone was detected a few times. The rearrangement uses TRBV6-2 or TRBV6-3 and TRBJ2-2, with 8 bases matching TRBD1. Germline CDR1 MNHEY, CDR2 SVGEGT. This CDR3 comprises 15 residues. V gave up 0 bases and J gave up 6 bases; unmatched junction bases: 3. The CDR3 reads CASSYSQGAAGELFF. As DNA, the CDR3 is TGTGCCAGCAGTTACTCCCAGGGGGCGGCCGGGGAGCTGTTTTTT.

This rearrangement joins TRBV4-3 to TRBJ2-3, with D perhaps matching TRBD2 (6 bases). CDR1 and CDR2 (germline): LGHNA, YSLEER. The V end was cut by 1 base, the J end by 1 base, with 12 bases between. The CDR3 has 16 residues. The CDR3 region is CASSQGNGGGTDTQYF. The DNA of the CDR3 is TGCGCCAGCAGCCAAGGAAACGGGGGAGGCACAGATACGCAGTATTTT.

The chain is built from TRBV3-1 (or the pseudogene TRBV3-2) and TRBJ1-2; a possible D gene is TRBD1 (5 bases). Trimming stripped 2 bases from V and 8 bases from J, with 27 bases between. Germline V lookup: CDR1 LGHDT, CDR2 YNNKEL (reference sequence). This CDR3 contains 18 residues. CDR3 nucleotides: TGTGCCAGCAGCCAAAGAAGGGCAGGGAGGTCCTTTGGAGGCGGCTACACCTTC. Amino acids: CASSQRRAGRSFGGGYTF.

This rearrangement joins TRBV6-1 to TRBJ1-1; no firm D call. V was cut by 5 bases and J by 11 bases, with 15 bases left in between. Germline V lookup: CDR1 MNHNS, CDR2 SASEGT. The CDR3 spans 12 residues. The CDR3 coding sequence is TGTGCCAGCAGTTATGAGGGCAGGACGGCTTTCTTT. Translated: CASSYEGRTAFF.

The chain combines TRBV29-1 with TRBJ2-7, with unresolved D. The CDR3 covers 11 residues. Trimming removed 4 bases at V and 3 bases at J, with 7 bases between. Germline assignment: CDR1 SQVTM and CDR2 ANQGSEA. CDR3 bases: TGCAGCGTTGCGGAGAGCTACGAGCAGTACTTC. It yields the protein CSVAESYEQYF.

The CDR3 here is CASGLPASQISEQFF. In DNA form, the CDR3 reads TGTGCTAGTGGTTTGCCCGCATCGCAAATTAGTGAGCAGTTCTTC. The rearrangement joins TRBV12-5 to TRBJ2-1; D remains unclear. Germline V gene sequence: CDR1 LGHNT, CDR2 FRNRAP. Trimming left V 2 bases short and J 9 bases short, with 17 bases between. The CDR3 covers 15 residues. The complete variable domain, with remaining parts taken from reference TRBV12-5 and TRBJ2-1, reads DARVTQTPRHKVTEMGQEVTMRCQPILGHNTVFWYRQTMMQGLELLAYFRNRAPLDDSGMPKDRFSAEMPDATLATLKIQPSEPRDSAVYFCASGLPASQISEQFFGPGTRLTVL.

V and J are TRBV19 and TRBJ1-5; no definite D call. V lost 3 bases to trimming and J lost 1 base, with 13 bases between them. This CDR3 has 16 residues. Germline V lookup: CDR1 LNHDA, CDR2 SQIVND (reference sequence). CDR3 nucleotides: TGTGCCAGTAGTATTGCGGCCAGAGGGAGCAATCAGCCCCAGCATTTT. Its translation: CASSIAARGSNQPQHF.

V gene TRBV19 combines with J gene TRBJ1-5; a weak D match, TRBD1 (5 bases). The ends were cut back, 3 bases at V and 1 base at J, with 16 bases in the middle. This CDR3 region has 17 residues. Germline CDR1 reads LNHDA; CDR2 reads SQIVND (reference sequence). The CDR3 here is CASSMVRGSLSNQPQHF. The DNA for the CDR3 is TGTGCCAGTAGTATGGTAAGGGGATCCCTAAGCAATCAGCCCCAGCATTTT.

This clone was seen once. This chain joins TRBV6-2 or TRBV6-3 and TRBJ2-7; D may be TRBD2 (5 bases). Trimming left V 2 bases short and J 2 bases short, with 13 bases between. CDR3 length: 15 residues. Germline values: CDR1 MNHEY, CDR2 SVGEGT. Here the CDR3 DNA reads TGTGCCAGCAGTTACCGGGAAGGTTCGGCCTACGAGCAGTACTTC. It yields the protein CASSYREGSAYEQYF.

The genes are TRBV2 and TRBJ1-6; 10 bases align to TRBD1. Trimming took 6 bases from V and 13 from J; bases not matched to a gene: 12. This CDR3 spans 15 amino acids. The V gene's germline CDR1 is SNHLY and CDR2 FYNNEI. CDR3 in amino acids: CASSAEGQGTVPLHF. CDR3 in DNA: TGTGCCAGCAGCGCAGAGGGACAGGGGACAGTGCCCCTCCACTTT.

The chain couples TRBV2 to TRBJ1-3, with a tentative D call TRBD1 (6 bases). Trimming took off 6 bases at V and 0 bases at J, with 9 bases between the two ends. Germline lookup yields CDR1 SNHLY and CDR2 FYNNEI. The CDR3 runs to 14 residues. CDR3 in DNA: TGTGCCAGCAGAAGGACAGACTCTGGAAACACCATATATTTT. It translates to CASRRTDSGNTIYF.

CDR3 residues: CASSYVGGYTF. CDR3 nucleotides: TGTGCCAGCAGTTACGTCGGGGGCTACACCTTC. The V and J genes are TRBV28 and TRBJ1-2; D is undetermined. CDR3 length equals 11 residues. CDR1 is MDHEN and CDR2 is SYDVKM in the germline V gene. The germline V and J ends were trimmed by 4 bases and 8 bases, with 8 bases remaining between them.

This chain connects TRBV28 to TRBJ1-1, with TRBD1 as a possible D gene (5 bases). Trimming stripped 8 bases from V and 8 bases from J, with 12 bases between. Germline-derived CDR1 and CDR2 are MDHEN and SYDVKM. The CDR3 is made up of 11 amino acids. The CDR3 DNA sequence: TGTGCCAGCGAGGCGGCAGGGGAAGCTTTCTTT. As protein: CASEAAGEAFF.

The genes are TRBV24-1 and TRBJ1-1; D possibly corresponds to TRBD1 (5 bases). This CDR3 comprises 14 residues. CDR1 KGHDR and CDR2 SFDVKD come from the germline V gene. V dropped 8 bases and J dropped 0 bases, with 12 bases sitting between them. DNA for the CDR3: TGTGCCACCAAAGACAGCGCTATGAACACTGAAGCTTTCTTT. The encoded protein is CATKDSAMNTEAFF.

This sequence joins TRBV28 and TRBJ1-2; a weak D match, TRBD1 (6 bases). Germline V lookup: CDR1 MDHEN, CDR2 SYDVKM. The CDR3 totals 14 residues. Trimming took off 1 base at V and 8 bases at J, with 14 bases between the two ends. CDR3 sequence: CASSLYPQGRGYTF. The CDR3 DNA follows: TGTGCCAGCAGTTTATACCCCCAGGGGCGCGGCTACACCTTC.

V and J are TRBV6-5 and TRBJ2-5, with TRBD2 matching over 13 bases. The length of the CDR3 is 16 residues. V lost 0 bases, J lost 3 bases, and 1 base stayed unmatched. CDR1 is MNHEY, CDR2 SVGAGI, per germline. The CDR3: CASSYSGLAGEETQYF. Here the CDR3 DNA reads TGTGCCAGCAGTTACTCCGGACTAGCGGGAGAAGAGACCCAGTACTTC.

The chain couples TRBV18 to TRBJ2-1, with a weak D call TRBD1 (5 bases). V was trimmed by 4 bases and J by 0 bases, leaving 10 bases between them. Germline assignment: CDR1 KGHSH and CDR2 LQKENI. The CDR3 sequence is 15 residues long. The DNA of the CDR3 is TGTGCCAGCTCACAGAGAGACAGCTCCTACAATGAGCAGTTCTTC. Its protein product is CASSQRDSSYNEQFF.

The rearrangement joins TRBV2 to TRBJ1-6; 9 bases map to TRBD1. Per germline, CDR1 SNHLY and CDR2 FYNNEI. The trim removed 6 bases at V and 10 bases at J, leaving 13 bases unmatched. The CDR3 has 16 amino acids. CDR3 residues: CASSAPGQGSTSPLHF. The DNA of the CDR3 is TGTGCCAGCAGCGCCCCGGGACAGGGTTCCACCTCACCCCTCCACTTT. The variable domain in full, completed from reference TRBV2 and TRBJ1-6, reads EPEVTQTPSHQVTQMGQEVILRCVPISNHLYFYWYRQILGQKVEFLVSFYNNEISEKSEIFDDQFSVERPDGSNFTLKIRSTKLEDSAMYFCASSAPGQGSTSPLHFGNGTRLTVT.